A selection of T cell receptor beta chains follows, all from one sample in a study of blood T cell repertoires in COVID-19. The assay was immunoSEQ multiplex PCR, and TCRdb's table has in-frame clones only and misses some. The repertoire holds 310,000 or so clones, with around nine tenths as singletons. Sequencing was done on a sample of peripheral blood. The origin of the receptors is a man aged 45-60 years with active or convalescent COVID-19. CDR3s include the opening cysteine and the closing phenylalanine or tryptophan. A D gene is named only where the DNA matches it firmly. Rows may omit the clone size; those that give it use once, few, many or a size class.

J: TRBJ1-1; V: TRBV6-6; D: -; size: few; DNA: TGTGCCAGCAAGCAACAGGTTAACACTGAAGCTTTCTTT; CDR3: CASKQQVNTEAFF
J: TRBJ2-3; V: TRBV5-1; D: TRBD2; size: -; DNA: TGCGCCAGCAGCTTGACTAGCGGGAGCTCAGATACGCAGTATTTT; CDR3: CASSLTSGSSDTQYF
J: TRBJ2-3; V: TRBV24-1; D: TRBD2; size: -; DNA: TGTGCCACCAGTGCACCTAGCGGTCGGGCCACAGATACGCAGTATTTT; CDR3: CATSAPSGRATDTQYF
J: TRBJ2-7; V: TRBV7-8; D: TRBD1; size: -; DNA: TGTGCCAGCAGCTTAGCAAGACAGGGTAACGAGCAGTACTTC; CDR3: CASSLARQGNEQYF
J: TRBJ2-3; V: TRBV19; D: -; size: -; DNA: TGTGCCAGTAGGCCGTCGGGCACAGATACGCAGTATTTT; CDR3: CASRPSGTDTQYF
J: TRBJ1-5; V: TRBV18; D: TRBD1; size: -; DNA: TGTGCCAGCTCACCACGTCAGGGGGCGGACCAGCCCCAGCATTTT; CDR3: CASSPRQGADQPQHF
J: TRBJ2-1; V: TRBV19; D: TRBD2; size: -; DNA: TGTGCCAGTAGTATCCCCGCTAGCGGGCAATACAATGAGCAGTTCTTC; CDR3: CASSIPASGQYNEQFF
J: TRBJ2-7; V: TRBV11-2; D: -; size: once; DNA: TGTGCCAGCAGCTTATTAGGGGCAATTTACTCCTACGAGCAGTACTTC; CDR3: CASSLLGAIYSYEQYF
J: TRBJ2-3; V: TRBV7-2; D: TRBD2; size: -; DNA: TGTGCCAGCAGCTTTTCCAGCGGGGTCACAGATACGCAGTATTTT; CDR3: CASSFSSGVTDTQYF
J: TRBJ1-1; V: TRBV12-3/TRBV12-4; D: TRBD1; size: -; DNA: TGTGCCAGCACCCTCGACAGGGGCACTGAAGCTTTCTTT; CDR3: CASTLDRGTEAFF
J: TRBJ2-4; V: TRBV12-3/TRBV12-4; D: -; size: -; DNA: TGTGCCAGCAGTTTGAATGGGGCCATTCAGTACTTC; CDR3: CASSLNGAIQYF
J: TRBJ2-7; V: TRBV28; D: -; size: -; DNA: TGTGCCAGCACCCCTGGGCCCTCCTACGAGCAGTACTTC; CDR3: CASTPGPSYEQYF
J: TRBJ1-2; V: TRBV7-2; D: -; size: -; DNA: TGTGCCAGCAGCTTCTTCCGGGGAGGGGTAGATGGCTACACCTTC; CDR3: CASSFFRGGVDGYTF
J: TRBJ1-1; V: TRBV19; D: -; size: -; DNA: TGTGCCAGTAGTAAGATAGGGGCGGGAGGCACTGAAGCTTTCTTT; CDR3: CASSKIGAGGTEAFF
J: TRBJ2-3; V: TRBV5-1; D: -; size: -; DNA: TGCGCCAGCAGCTACAGGGACACAGATACGCAGTATTTT; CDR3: CASSYRDTDTQYF
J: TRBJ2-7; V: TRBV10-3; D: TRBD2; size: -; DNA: TGTGCCATCACTTCGGGACTAGCGGGGGGTAGATACGAGCAGTACTTC; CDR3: CAITSGLAGGRYEQYF
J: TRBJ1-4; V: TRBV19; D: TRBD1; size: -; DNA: TGTGCCAGTAGTAGACAGGGGGTGCGTGAAAAACTGTTTTTT; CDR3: CASSRQGVREKLFF
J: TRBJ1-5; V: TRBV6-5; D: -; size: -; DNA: TGTGCCAGCAGCACGGTTAGCAATCAGCCCCAGCATTTT; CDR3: CASSTVSNQPQHF
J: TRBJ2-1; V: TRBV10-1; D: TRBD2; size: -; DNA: TGCGCCAGCAGCCTAGCGGGAGAAAGGAATGAGCAGTTCTTC; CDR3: CASSLAGERNEQFF
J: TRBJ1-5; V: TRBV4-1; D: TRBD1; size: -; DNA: TGCGCCAGCAGCCAAGGACAGGGGGCAATTCAGCCCCAGCATTTT; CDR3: CASSQGQGAIQPQHF
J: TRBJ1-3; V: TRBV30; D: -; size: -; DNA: TGTGCCTGGAGTGTAAGGGGGTCGGGAACCATAATCGCGGGAAACACCATATATTTT; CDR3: CAWSVRGSGTIIAGNTIYF
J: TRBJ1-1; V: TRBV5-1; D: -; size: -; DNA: TGCGCCAGCAGCTTCGGGATTATGAACACTGAAGCTTTCTTT; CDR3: CASSFGIMNTEAFF
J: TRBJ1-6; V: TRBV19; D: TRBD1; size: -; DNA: TGTGCCAGTAGTATCGGGGACAGGGGGTCACCCCTCCACTTT; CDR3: CASSIGDRGSPLHF
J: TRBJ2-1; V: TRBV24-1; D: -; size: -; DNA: TGTGCCACCAGTGATCCAGGGTGGAGCAATGAGCAGTTCTTC; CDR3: CATSDPGWSNEQFF
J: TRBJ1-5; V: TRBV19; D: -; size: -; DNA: TGTGCCAGTAGTATAGACAGGGGCAATCAGCCCCAGCATTTT; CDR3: CASSIDRGNQPQHF
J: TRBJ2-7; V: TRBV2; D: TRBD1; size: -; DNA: TGTGCCAGCAGTCAGGGGACAGGGTATTACGAGCAGTACTTC; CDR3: CASSQGTGYYEQYF
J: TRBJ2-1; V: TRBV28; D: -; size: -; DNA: TGTGCCAGCAGACCAGGGGGGAGCTCCTACAATGAGCAGTTCTTC; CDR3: CASRPGGSSYNEQFF
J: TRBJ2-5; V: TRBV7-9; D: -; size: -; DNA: TGTGCCAGCAGCTTAGGCAGCGGAATAGGTCAAGAGACCCAGTACTTC; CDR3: CASSLGSGIGQETQYF
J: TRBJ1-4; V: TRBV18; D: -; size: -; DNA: TGTGCCAGCTCACCGATTAGAGATCCGAATGAAAAACTGTTTTTT; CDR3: CASSPIRDPNEKLFF
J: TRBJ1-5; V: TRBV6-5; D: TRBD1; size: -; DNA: TGTGCCAGCAGAACAGGGGGCCTTCAGCCCCAGCATTTT; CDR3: CASRTGGLQPQHF
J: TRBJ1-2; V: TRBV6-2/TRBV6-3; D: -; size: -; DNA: TGTGCCAGCAGCCCTGACACTAACTATGGCTACACCTTC; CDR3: CASSPDTNYGYTF
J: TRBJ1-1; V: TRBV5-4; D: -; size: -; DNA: TGTGCCAGCGAGGATATATGGCAGACGAACACTGAAGCTTTCTTT; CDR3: CASEDIWQTNTEAFF
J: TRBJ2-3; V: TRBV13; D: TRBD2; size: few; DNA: TGTGCCAGCAGCTTACGGGTTTGGCGGGAGAAGAGGAGAGCAGATACGCAGTATTTT; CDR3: CASSLRVWREKRRADTQYF
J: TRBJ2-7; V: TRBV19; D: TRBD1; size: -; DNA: TGTGCCAGTAGTATGGGACAGTACGAAAGCTCCTACGAGCAGTACTTC; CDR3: CASSMGQYESSYEQYF
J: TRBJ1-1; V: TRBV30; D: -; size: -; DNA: TGTGCCTGGAGTCAGGGAGGTGAAGCTTTCTTT; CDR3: CAWSQGGEAFF
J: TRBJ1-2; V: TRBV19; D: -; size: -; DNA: TGTGCCAGTAGCCTTCGACACGACGAAAACTATGGCTACACCTTC; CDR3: CASSLRHDENYGYTF
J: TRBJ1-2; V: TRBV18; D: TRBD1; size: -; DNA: TGTGCCAGCTCACCACCGGGGACAGGGCTAAGCGGCTACACCTTC; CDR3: CASSPPGTGLSGYTF
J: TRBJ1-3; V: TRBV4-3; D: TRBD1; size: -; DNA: TGCGCCAGCAGCCAAGACGGGACAGGGAGCTCCGGAAACACCATATATTTT; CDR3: CASSQDGTGSSGNTIYF
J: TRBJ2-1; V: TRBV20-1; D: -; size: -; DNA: TGCAGTGCTAGTGGTATTACAGGGCCCCACTACAATGAGCAGTTCTTC; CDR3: CSASGITGPHYNEQFF